This TCR beta chain was sequenced for a study of blood T cell repertoires in COVID-19. The repertoire was sequenced with immunoSEQ multiplex PCR; TCRdb's copy has only in-frame clones and lacks some. Altogether about 140,000 clones are present, less than 80% being singletons, with the ten largest covering approximately 3.6%. V was pared by 4 bases and J by 6 bases, with 7 bases of the junction left unmatched. The CDR3 spans 17 residues. Germline V gene sequence: CDR1 SGHRS, CDR2 YFSETQ. Input material: peripheral blood. The chain recombines TRBV5-1 with TRBJ2-1, with TRBD2 matching over 16 bases. The origin of this receptor is a man aged 60 to 75 with acute or convalescent COVID-19. The CDR3 here is CASSPGLAGGPGNEQFF. The DNA of the CDR3 is TGCGCCAGCAGCCCGGGACTAGCGGGAGGGCCGGGCAATGAGCAGTTCTTC.